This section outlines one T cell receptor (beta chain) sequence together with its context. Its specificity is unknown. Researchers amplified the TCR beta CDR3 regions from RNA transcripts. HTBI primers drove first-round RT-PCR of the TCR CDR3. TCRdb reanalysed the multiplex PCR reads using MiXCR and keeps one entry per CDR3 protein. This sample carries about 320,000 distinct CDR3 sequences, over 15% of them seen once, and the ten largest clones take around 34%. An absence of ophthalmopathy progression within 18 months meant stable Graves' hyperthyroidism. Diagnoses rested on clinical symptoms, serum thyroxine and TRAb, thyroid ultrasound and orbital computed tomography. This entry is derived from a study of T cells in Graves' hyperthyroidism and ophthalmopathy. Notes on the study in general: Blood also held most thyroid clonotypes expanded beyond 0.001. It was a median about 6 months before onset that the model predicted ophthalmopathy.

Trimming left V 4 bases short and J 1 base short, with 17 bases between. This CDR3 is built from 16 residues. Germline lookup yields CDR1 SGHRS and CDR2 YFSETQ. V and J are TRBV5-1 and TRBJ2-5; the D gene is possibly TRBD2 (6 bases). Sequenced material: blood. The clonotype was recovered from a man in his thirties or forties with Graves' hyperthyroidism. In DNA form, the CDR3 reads TGCGCCAGCAGCCGGGGGTTTGGGAGAGCCCAAGAGACCCAGTACTTC. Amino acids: CASSRGFGRAQETQYF.